This T cell receptor (beta chain) was obtained from a study of blood T cell repertoires in COVID-19. Background on the study: PBMCs, B-cell-depleted T cells, or T cells were the source of the cDNA or gDNA that made up the material.

This table comes from immunoSEQ multiplex PCR, and its TCRdb copy is limited to in-frame clones, with some not included. The sample shows about 240,000 clones, approximately 86% of them seen only once. Germline CDR1 SGHRS, CDR2 YFSETQ. The CDR3 length is 17 residues. The ends lost 4 bases at V and 4 bases at J; junction bases unmatched: 15. The TCR originated in an older woman with active or convalescent COVID-19. The sequenced material came from peripheral blood. The V call is TRBV5-1, the J call TRBJ1-1; 8 bases are a match to TRBD1. In DNA, the CDR3 is TGCGCCAGCAGCACTTGGACAGGGAGATCTCTGGGCACTGAAGCTTTCTTT. Amino acid sequence: CASSTWTGRSLGTEAFF.